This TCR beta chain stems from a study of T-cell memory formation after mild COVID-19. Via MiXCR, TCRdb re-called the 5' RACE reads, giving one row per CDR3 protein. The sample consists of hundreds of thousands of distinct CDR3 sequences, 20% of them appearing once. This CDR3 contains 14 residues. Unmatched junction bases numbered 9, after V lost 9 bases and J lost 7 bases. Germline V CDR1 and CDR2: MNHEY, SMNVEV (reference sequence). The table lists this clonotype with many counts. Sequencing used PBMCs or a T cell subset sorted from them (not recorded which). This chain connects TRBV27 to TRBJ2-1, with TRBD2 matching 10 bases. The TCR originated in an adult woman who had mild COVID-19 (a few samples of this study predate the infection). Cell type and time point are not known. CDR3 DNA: TGTGCCAGTGCCCAACTAGCGGGGTGGAATGAGCAGTTCTTC. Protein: CASAQLAGWNEQFF.